One sample yielded the 29 T cell receptor beta chains listed below, sequenced in a study of blood T cells in healthy people across ages. The use of a sample-barcoded 5' primer and a J-beta primer mix characterized a second PCR of about 7 to 12 cycles. TCRdb passed the 5' RACE reads through MiXCR, listing each CDR3 protein once. The top ten hold 30% to 45% of the sample, which has about 640,000 distinct CDR3 sequences, around 54% seen once. The sequenced sample was blood. Source of these receptors: a man in his 60s in good health.

This clonotype occurred many times. V usage is TRBV28 and J usage is TRBJ1-5; no definite D call. Germline V gene lookup returns CDR1 MDHEN and CDR2 SYDVKM. The CDR3 is made up of 13 amino acids. Trimming took 3 bases from V and 4 from J, leaving 7 bases between them. CDR3 sequence reads: CASSLSLNQPQHF. The CDR3, as DNA: TGTGCCAGCAGTTTGAGTTTAAATCAGCCCCAGCATTTT.

Many counts were recorded for this clonotype. V gene TRBV2 combines with J gene TRBJ2-7; 7 bases fit TRBD1. The V segment lost 3 bases and the J segment 2 bases; nucleotides outside the gene matches: 10. Germline loops: CDR1 SNHLY, CDR2 FYNNEI. The CDR3 has 16 residues. As DNA, the CDR3 is TGTGCCAGCAGTGATGCCGGGACAGTAGGACCCTACGAGCAGTACTTC. Protein sequence: CASSDAGTVGPYEQYF.

The V gene is TRBV29-1, the J gene TRBJ1-2; no firm D call. Per the germline V gene, CDR1 is SQVTM and CDR2 is ANQGSEA. The CDR3 runs to 13 residues. V was trimmed by 6 bases and J by 1 base, leaving 12 bases between them. CDR3 sequence (DNA): TGCAGCGTCGTGGCCGATAGTAACTATGGCTACACCTTC. This translates into CSVVADSNYGYTF.

The chain recombines TRBV6-5 with TRBJ1-2, with D maybe TRBD1 (6 bases). CDR3 length: 14 residues. V was cut by 5 bases and J by 4 bases, with 14 bases left in between. Germline lookup yields CDR1 MNHEY and CDR2 SVGAGI. As DNA, the CDR3 is TGTGCCAGCAGTGAACAGGGCTGGAGCTATGGCTACACCTTC. This encodes CASSEQGWSYGYTF.

J is TRBJ2-1 and V is TRBV28, with 11 bases that match TRBD2. Trimming at V came to 8 bases and at J to 3 bases, leaving 12 bases not matched to a gene. Germline V gene data show CDR1 as MDHEN and CDR2 as SYDVKM. The CDR3 is 17 amino acids. The DNA for the CDR3 is TGTGCCAGCTCCACTAGCGGGGGCCTCCCCATCTACAATGAGCAGTTCTTC. Its translation: CASSTSGGLPIYNEQFF. Using reference TRBV28 and TRBJ2-1 for the parts outside the CDR3, the full variable domain is DVKVTQSSRYLVKRTGEKVFLECVQDMDHENMFWYRQDPGLGLRLIYFSYDVKMKEKGDIPEGYSVSREKKERFSLILESASTNQTSMYLCASSTSGGLPIYNEQFFGPGTRLTVL.

CDR3 amino acids: CASSPPGNTEAFF. CDR3 nucleotides: TGTGCCAGCAGTCCCCCAGGGAACACTGAAGCTTTCTTT. The chain links TRBV27 to TRBJ1-1; D remains ambiguous. Trimming shortened V by 5 bases and J by 1 base, and 8 bases separated the two germline ends. The CDR3 sequence is 13 residues long. Germline CDR1 is MNHEY and CDR2 is SMNVEV (reference sequence).

The chain uses TRBV12-3 or TRBV12-4 and TRBJ2-3; a weak D match, TRBD1 (6 bases). V shed 6 bases and J shed 7 bases, with 17 bases lying between them. The CDR3 is 14 residues long. This CDR3 is CASSRREGENTQYF. CDR3 bases: TGTGCCAGCAGCCGAAGAGAGGGGGAAAATACGCAGTATTTT.

This clonotype was seen more than once but under ten times. The chain is built from TRBV20-1 and TRBJ2-5, with 7 nucleotides matching TRBD2. CDR1 and CDR2 from the germline V gene are DFQATT and SNEGSKA (reference sequence). This CDR3 region has 14 residues. V dropped 6 bases and J dropped 4; count of bases not matched to a gene: 11. For the CDR3, the DNA is TGCAGTGCCTTGGGGGGGGGATTGGGAGAGACCCAGTACTTC. It encodes CSALGGGLGETQYF.

The rearrangement joins TRBV29-1 to TRBJ1-1; tentatively, D is TRBD1 (6 bases). The CDR3 spans 14 residues. The V and J ends lost 7 bases and 1 base respectively, with 16 bases between them. Per germline, CDR1 SQVTM and CDR2 ANQGSEA. Written as DNA, the CDR3 is TGCAGCGCAGTGGGACAAAGCCAGAACACTGAAGCTTTCTTT. This gives the protein CSAVGQSQNTEAFF.

The chain combines TRBV6-6 with TRBJ2-6; D is ambiguous. This CDR3 is built from 17 residues. V dropped 6 bases and J dropped 0 bases, with 15 bases sitting between them. Germline V gene lookup returns CDR1 MNHNY and CDR2 SVGAGI (reference sequence). CDR3 in amino acids: CASSPTGPLSGANVLTF. The CDR3 nucleotides read TGTGCCAGCAGCCCGACGGGCCCCCTCTCTGGGGCCAACGTCCTGACTTTC.

The chain joins TRBV20-1 to TRBJ1-6, with D possibly TRBD1 on 5 matching bases. Per germline, CDR1 DFQATT and CDR2 SNEGSKA (reference sequence). The V end lost 3 bases, the J end lost 2 bases, and 11 bases lay between the germline ends. There are 15 residues in the CDR3. The CDR3 reads CSARKRDPYNSPLHF. Written as DNA, the CDR3 is TGCAGTGCTAGGAAGAGGGACCCCTATAATTCACCCCTCCACTTT.

This chain connects TRBV5-1 to TRBJ1-6; a weak D match, TRBD1 (6 bases). Germline CDR1 reads SGHRS; CDR2 reads YFSETQ. V lost 0 bases, J lost 5 bases, and 9 bases lay in between. This CDR3 comprises 15 residues. For the CDR3, the DNA is TGCGCCAGCAGCTTGGAAGGGGGTCATAATTCACCCCTCCACTTT. Protein: CASSLEGGHNSPLHF.

The chain recombines TRBV4-2 with TRBJ2-2; maybe TRBD2 (6 bases). CDR1 and CDR2 (germline): LGHNA, YNFKEQ. Trimming shortened V by 3 bases and J by 4 bases, and 15 bases separated the two germline ends. This CDR3 has 16 amino acids. This CDR3 reads CASSQAGRRATGELFF. The DNA of the CDR3 is TGTGCCAGCAGCCAGGCGGGACGGCGTGCCACCGGGGAGCTGTTTTTT.

This clonotype was observed a handful of times. The rearrangement links TRBV27 to TRBJ2-6; D gene unclear. The germline V and J ends were trimmed by 6 bases and 2 bases, with 5 bases remaining between them. This CDR3 has 13 residues. From germline, CDR1 is MNHEY and CDR2 SMNVEV (reference sequence). DNA for the CDR3: TGTGCCAGCAGGGGGACTGGGGCCAACGTCCTGACTTTC. As protein: CASRGTGANVLTF. The whole variable domain, filled in from reference TRBV27 and TRBJ2-6, reads EAQVTQNPRYLITVTGKKLTVTCSQNMNHEYMSWYRQDPGLGLRQIYYSMNVEVTDKGDVPEGYKVSRKEKRNFPLILESPSPNQTSLYFCASRGTGANVLTFGAGSRLTVL.

J is TRBJ1-6 and V is TRBV4-2, with TRBD1 matching over 8 bases. Germline V gives CDR1 LGHNA, CDR2 YNFKEQ. The ends lost 4 bases at V and 7 bases at J; junction bases unmatched: 9. This CDR3 is built from 16 residues. The CDR3 DNA reads as TGTGCCAGCAGCCCGTCGGAGGACAGGGTGAATTCACCCCTCCACTTT. It codes for CASSPSEDRVNSPLHF.

This CDR3 is CASMGRVSYEQYF. CDR3 coding DNA: TGTGCCAGCATGGGCAGAGTCTCCTACGAGCAGTACTTC. The gene calls are TRBV28 and TRBJ2-4; no clear D gene. With the DNA end fitting TRBJ2-7 better, the J assignment may be wrong. CDR1 and CDR2 (germline): MDHEN, SYDVKM. The CDR3 sequence is 13 residues long.

This chain joins TRBV5-1 and TRBJ2-5, with TRBD2 matching 9 bases. The end of the DNA is better explained by TRBJ2-7, so the J call may be wrong. This CDR3 is 15 amino acids long. CDR1 and CDR2 (germline): SGHRS, YFSETQ. DNA of the CDR3: TGCGCCAGCAGCTTGTTGGCGGGGGGGACACACGAGCAGTACTTC. Residues: CASSLLAGGTHEQYF.

This chain joins TRBV7-9 and TRBJ2-5, with 7 bases fitting TRBD2. This CDR3 is built from 17 residues. Trimming cost V 0 bases and J 5 bases; bases outside gene matches: 12. Germline V lookup: CDR1 SEHNR, CDR2 FQNEAQ (reference sequence). CDR3 nucleotides: TGTGCCAGCAGCTTAGCCGCCGGGGGGACGGACGCGGAGACCCAGTACTTC. As protein: CASSLAAGGTDAETQYF.

This chain uses TRBV10-3 with TRBJ2-7, with 7 bases lining up with TRBD1. The CDR3 contains 13 residues. Germline-derived CDR1 and CDR2 are ENHRY and SYGVKD. The ends lost 3 bases at V and 3 bases at J; junction bases unmatched: 2. The CDR3 region has the DNA TGTGCCATCAGTGACCCAGGGGGCTACGAGCAGTACTTC. Protein: CAISDPGGYEQYF.

The chain has TRBV29-1 and TRBJ2-2; 8 bases match TRBD1. After removal of 7 bases from V and 1 base from J, the junction contained 2 bases not matched to a gene. CDR1 and CDR2 (germline): SQVTM, ANQGSEA. The CDR3 consists of 13 residues. CDR3 loop: CSGGTGNTGELFF. The CDR3 DNA reads as TGCAGCGGCGGGACAGGGAACACCGGGGAGCTGTTTTTT.

The rearrangement links TRBV3-1 to TRBJ2-7; possible D gene TRBD1, 5 bases. The germline V gene has CDR1 LGHDT and CDR2 YNNKEL (reference sequence). The CDR3 sequence is 14 residues long. V lost 5 bases and J lost 6, with 17 bases in between. The CDR3 DNA is TGTGCCAGCAGCTCCGGTGGGGCGGTGGCCGAGCAGTACTTC. Translation: CASSSGGAVAEQYF.

The rearrangement joins TRBV28 to TRBJ2-4, with 11 bases matching TRBD2. The CDR3 extends over 17 amino acids. The germline V gene has CDR1 MDHEN and CDR2 SYDVKM. Unmatched junction bases numbered 12, after V lost 5 bases and J lost 6 bases. CDR3 protein: CASSVPGLAGSPNIQYF. As DNA, the CDR3 is TGTGCCAGCAGTGTCCCAGGACTAGCGGGCAGTCCAAACATTCAGTACTTC.

V and J are TRBV25-1 and TRBJ2-1, with TRBD2 identical over 10 bases. This CDR3 contains 14 residues. CDR1 MGHDK and CDR2 SYGVNS come from the germline V gene. V shed 7 bases and J 5 bases; nucleotides not matched to a gene: 5. The CDR3 DNA is TGTGCCAGCATTGGTAGCGGGGGGAACAATGAGCAGTTCTTC. Protein: CASIGSGGNNEQFF.

The chain uses TRBV9 and TRBJ2-3, with TRBD2 matching 7 bases. The CDR3 is made up of 16 amino acids. Germline CDR1 reads SGDLS; CDR2 reads YYNGEE. After removal of 3 bases from V and 7 bases from J, the junction contained 14 bases not matched to a gene. CDR3 nucleotide sequence: TGTGCCAGCAGCGCCGGGGGGACTAACCTTCGCTATACGCAGTATTTT. This gives the protein CASSAGGTNLRYTQYF.

The table lists this clonotype with a count of one. The chain uses TRBV3-1 and TRBJ1-2; no clear D. Germline loops: CDR1 LGHDT, CDR2 YNNKEL (reference sequence). The CDR3 contains 15 residues. Trimming took 4 bases from V and 8 from J, leaving 20 bases between them. CDR3 protein: CASSPRGTFQAGYTF. In nucleotides, the CDR3 is TGTGCCAGCAGCCCCCGGGGAACCTTTCAAGCCGGCTACACCTTC.

This clonotype was found a few times. V is TRBV7-9 and J is TRBJ2-7; 8 bases line up with TRBD1. Per germline, CDR1 SEHNR and CDR2 FQNEAQ (reference sequence). The CDR3 spans 14 residues. Unmatched junction bases numbered 11, after V lost 5 bases and J lost 8 bases. The CDR3 is CASSPGTGGSQQYF. In DNA, the CDR3 is TGTGCCAGCAGCCCCGGGACAGGCGGATCCCAGCAGTACTTC.

The genes are TRBV9 and TRBJ1-6, with D hard to call. Germline-derived CDR1 and CDR2 are SGDLS and YYNGEE. V lost 4 bases to trimming and J lost 0 bases, with 20 bases between them. The CDR3 runs to 19 residues. The CDR3 sequence is CASSPRGRPTSSYNSPLHF. For the CDR3, the DNA is TGTGCCAGCAGCCCGAGAGGACGGCCTACGAGCTCCTATAATTCACCCCTCCACTTT.

As regards this clonotype: A junction boundary mismatches the germline segment, possibly from a read error. The gene calls are TRBV3-1 and TRBJ1-2; possibly TRBD1 for D (6 bases). The CDR3 totals 13 residues. Germline CDR1 and CDR2: LGHDT and YNNKEL (reference sequence). The CDR3 bases are TGTGCCAGCAACCAAGGACAGTACTATGGCTACACCTTC. Encoded protein: CASNQGQYYGYTF. Full variable domain (remainder filled in from reference TRBV3-1 and TRBJ1-2): DTAVSQTPKYLVTQMGNDKSIKCEQNLGHDTMYWYKQDSKKFLKIMFSYNNKELIINETVPNRFSPKSPDKAHLNLHINSLELGDSAVYFCASNQGQYYGYTFGSGTRLTVV.

The chain links TRBV4-2 to TRBJ2-5, with a tentative D call TRBD1 (6 bases). Germline lookup yields CDR1 LGHNA and CDR2 YNFKEQ. This CDR3 spans 16 amino acids. Trimming shortened V by 0 bases and J by 2 bases, and 13 bases separated the two germline ends. The CDR3: CASSQDGQFQQETQYF. The CDR3 nucleotides read TGTGCCAGCAGCCAAGACGGACAGTTCCAACAAGAGACCCAGTACTTC.